The clone carrying this T cell receptor beta chain was detected many times. Researchers prepared the TCRbeta library using unique molecular identifiers, the study reports. One entry per CDR3 protein results from TCRdb running MiXCR on the PCR reads. The data show under 300,000 distinct CDR3 sequences, around 8.9% seen once. This entry belongs to a study of T-cell reconstitution after alpha-beta-depleted transplantation in children. The V gene lost 6 bases and the J gene lost 1 base, with 14 bases spanning the gap. Germline V CDR1 and CDR2: SGHRS, YFSETQ. CDR3 length: 14 residues. The input for sequencing was PBMCs from the stem cell graft donor, taken from the stem cell graft. This sequence originates from a human donor who donated a stem cell graft to a child with SCID. This chain uses TRBV5-1 with TRBJ2-7, with D tentatively TRBD1 (5 bases). The CDR3 sequence is CASTDPRESYEQYF. CDR3 coding DNA: TGCGCCAGCACCGACCCCAGGGAATCCTACGAGCAGTACTTC. Based on the CDR3 plus reference TRBV5-1 and TRBJ2-7, the full variable domain is KAGVTQTPRYLIKTRGQQVTLSCSPISGHRSVSWYQQTPGQGLQFLFEYFSETQRNKGNFPGRFSGRQFSNSRSEMNVSTLELGDSALYLCASTDPRESYEQYFGPGTRLTVT.